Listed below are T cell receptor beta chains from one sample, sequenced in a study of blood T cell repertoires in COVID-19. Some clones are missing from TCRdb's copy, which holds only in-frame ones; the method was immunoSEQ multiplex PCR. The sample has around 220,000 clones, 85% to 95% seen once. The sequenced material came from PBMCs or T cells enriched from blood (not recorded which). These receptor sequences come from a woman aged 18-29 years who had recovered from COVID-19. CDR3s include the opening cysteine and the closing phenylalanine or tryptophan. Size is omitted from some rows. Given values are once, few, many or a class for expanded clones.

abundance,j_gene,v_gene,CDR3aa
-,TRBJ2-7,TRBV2,CASGRTVVAYEQYF
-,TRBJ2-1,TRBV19,CASSRVLAGSRSSYNEQFF
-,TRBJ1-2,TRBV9,CASSVDALAGYGYTF
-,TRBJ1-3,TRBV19,CASSPRQLFSGNTIYF
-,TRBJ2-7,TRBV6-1,CASSVSAGTGNYEQYF
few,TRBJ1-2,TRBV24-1,CATSDSDRVNYGYTF
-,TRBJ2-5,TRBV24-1,CATSGVAGAKQETQYF
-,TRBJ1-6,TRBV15,CATSGDGSPLHF
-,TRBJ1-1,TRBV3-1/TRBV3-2,CASSQVQGNTEAFF
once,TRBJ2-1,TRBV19,CASSLAGVYNEQFF
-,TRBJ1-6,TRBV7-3,CASSLNAGGVSPLHF
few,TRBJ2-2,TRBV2,CASSDPRGWGPANTGELFF
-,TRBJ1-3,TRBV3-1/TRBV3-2,CASSQDGSTGGNTIYF
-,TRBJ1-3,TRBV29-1,CSVLTGRNTIYF
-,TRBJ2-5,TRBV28,CASSFGGRETQYF
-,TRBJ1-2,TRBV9,CASSPRSQGIGYTF
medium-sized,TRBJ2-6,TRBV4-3,CASSQAPSSSGANVLTF
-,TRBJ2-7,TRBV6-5,CASRLTGTGAYEQYF
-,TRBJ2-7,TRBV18,CASSPAVSSYEQYF
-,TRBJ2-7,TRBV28,CASSFSPGQGRHEQYF
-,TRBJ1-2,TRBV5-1,CASREGLGGYTF
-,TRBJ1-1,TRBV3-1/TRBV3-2,CASSQDPEGTEAFF
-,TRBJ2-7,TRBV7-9,CASSARTGGVYEQYF
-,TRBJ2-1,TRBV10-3,CAITTSGADNEQFF
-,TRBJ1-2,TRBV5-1,CASSQDRSNYGYTF
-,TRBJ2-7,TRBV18,CASSPGTGIYEQYF
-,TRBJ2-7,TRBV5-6,CASSSEAGGPSYEQYF
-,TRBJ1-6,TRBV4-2,CASSQRGTGGNSPLHF
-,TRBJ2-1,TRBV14,CASSQLTRGLGEQFF
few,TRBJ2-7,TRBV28,CASRSSVSSYEQYF
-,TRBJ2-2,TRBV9,CASSVGGTRGTGELFF
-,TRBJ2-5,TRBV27,CASSNLAGQETQYF
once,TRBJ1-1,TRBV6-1,CASSETAGQQNTEAFF
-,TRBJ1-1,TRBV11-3,CASSYQGAGTEAFF
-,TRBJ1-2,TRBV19,CASSIGQGARGYTF
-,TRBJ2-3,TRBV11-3,CASSLESSGSTDTQYF
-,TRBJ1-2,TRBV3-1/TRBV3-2,CASSTPHGYTF
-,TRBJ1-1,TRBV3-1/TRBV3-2,CASSQRRGNTEAFF
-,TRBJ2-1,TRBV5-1,CASSTRTSGNYNEQFF
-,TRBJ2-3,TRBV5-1,CASKVMAGINTDTQYF
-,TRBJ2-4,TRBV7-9,CASSPRPSGNIQYF
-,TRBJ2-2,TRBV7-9,CASSFLRGELFF
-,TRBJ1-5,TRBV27,CASSLWGRSHNQPQHF
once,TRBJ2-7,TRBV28,CASNPGGGVSYEQYF
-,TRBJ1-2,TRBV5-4,CASSESYRDTGYTF
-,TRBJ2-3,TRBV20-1,CSASYGSGTDTQYF
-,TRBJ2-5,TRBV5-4,CASSPSREPQETQYF
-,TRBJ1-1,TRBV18,CASSEDTNLLAFF
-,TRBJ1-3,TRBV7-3,CASSLNVRDRGPGNTIYF
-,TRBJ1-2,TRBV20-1,CSARDFSYTF
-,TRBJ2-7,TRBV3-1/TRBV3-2,CASSQGRSYEQYF
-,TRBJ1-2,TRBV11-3,CASSFDSYGYTF
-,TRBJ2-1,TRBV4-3,CASSLGQGAYNEQFF
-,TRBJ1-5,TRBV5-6,CASSFYRDRGPYSNQPQHF
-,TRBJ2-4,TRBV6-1,CASSEGFTGVDIQYF
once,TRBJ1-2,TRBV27,CASSSLQDSLIYGYTF
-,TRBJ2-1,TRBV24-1,CATSERLRWEQFF
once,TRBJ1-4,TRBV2,CASMASRDRVEEKLFF
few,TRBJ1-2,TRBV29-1,CSVGSGTGFIYGYTF
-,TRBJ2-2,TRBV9,CASSVTSYTGELFF